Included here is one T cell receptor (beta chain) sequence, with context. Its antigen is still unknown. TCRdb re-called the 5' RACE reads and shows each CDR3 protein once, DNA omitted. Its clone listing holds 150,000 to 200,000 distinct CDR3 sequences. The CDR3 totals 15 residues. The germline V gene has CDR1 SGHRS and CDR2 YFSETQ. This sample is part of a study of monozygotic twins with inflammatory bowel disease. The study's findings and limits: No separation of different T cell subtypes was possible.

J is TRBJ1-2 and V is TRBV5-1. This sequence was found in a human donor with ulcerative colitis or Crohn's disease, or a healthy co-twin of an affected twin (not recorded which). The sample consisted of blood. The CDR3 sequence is CASSPTDPPYHGYTF. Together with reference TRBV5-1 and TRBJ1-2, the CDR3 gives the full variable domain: KAGVTQTPRYLIKTRGQQVTLSCSPISGHRSVSWYQQTPGQGLQFLFEYFSETQRNKGNFPGRFSGRQFSNSRSEMNVSTLELGDSALYLCASSPTDPPYHGYTFGSGTRLTVV.